This TCR beta chain was documented in a study of beta chain features in type 1 diabetes (dated by TCRdb to 2017 to 2018). For context, the study as a whole: Mean age, gender distribution, total cell number and subset yield were not different between patients and healthy donors. A total of about 110 million sorted cells were examined across all samples, and the number of cells per subset was strongly correlated with RNA yield. The study compared TCRB repertoires of sorted circulating CD4+ T cell subsets between recently diagnosed type 1 diabetes patients and matched healthy donors. Whereas all 30 or so donors provided naive and central memory subsets, regulatory and stem cell-like memory subsets were isolated from just 8 patients and roughly eight healthy donors.

Findings and caveats that apply to the study as a whole: Shorter templates might have been favored by PCR, but patient and control samples were amplified and corrected together, so both groups would have been affected equally by any skew. Because the HLA sub-analyses included only small numbers of individuals, any influence of HLA type on TCRB rearrangement was left unresolved. Type 1 diabetes patients showed a moderate but significant shortening of TCRB CDR3 length in all four CD4+ subsets. Because cDNA was sequenced instead of genomic DNA, activated cells with high expression could be over-represented, although the groups did not differ in activation or CD3 levels. Naive, central memory and regulatory TCRB repertoires appeared to be more alike among patients than among healthy donors. Fewer insertions and more nucleotide deletions at VDJ recombination sites were observed in patients with type 1 diabetes, implying thymic rearrangement abnormalities.

The High Capacity cDNA Reverse Transcription Kit was used to reverse transcribe all of the isolated RNA, meaning that expressed TCRB transcripts were what got sequenced. Naive, central memory and regulatory T cell samples underwent deep immunoSEQ sequencing, averaging about 3.57 million total reads per sample. After sorted cells were lysed in RLT buffer, RNA was extracted with DNase-treated RNeasy Micro or Mini kits, with the choice depending on cell number. To prevent cross-contamination, every cell subset was processed on its own, while patient and healthy donor samples were processed together. TCRB sequences were amplified from cDNA with the immunoSEQ multiplex PCR, producing 87-bp fragments spanning the CDR3 region. Sequencing of the amplicons was performed on the Illumina HiSeq platform. From the authors' description of their analysis: PCR bias was computationally corrected using synthetic template baselines, reads within Hamming distance 2 were collapsed, and singletons that could not be merged were discarded. By aligning reads against IMGT, V, D and J genes, CDR3 length, and insertions or deletions at six rearrangement sites were assigned. Within each subset, clonotype counts were normalized to the number of sorted cells before true diversity and Gini coefficients were calculated with the tcR R package. Repertoire sharing was quantified using the overlap coefficient calculated on TCRB nucleotide sequences. TCRdb took this table from immuneACCESS and kept in-frame rearrangements with V and J called. Such tables lack part of the clones; where checked against another copy, unresolved V genes explain under half of the gap, and the rest is unexplained. D and trimming come from the DNA, and the V and J calls and clone size come from that table. The sample table lists more than 120,000 clones, 10% to 15% of them with a count of one. Together, the top ten hold 1% to 1.5% of the sample.

The CDR1 and CDR2 encoded by the germline V gene are SGHRS and YFSETQ. V sheds 0 bases and J sheds 10 bases, leaving 8 bases between their ends. Counted from cysteine to phenylalanine, this CDR3 has 13 amino acids. The only DNA kept is the CDR3, 39 bases in frame from the first base. The sample holds a few counts of this clone. Its antigen is not yet known. No base quality values were provided; no much bigger clone lies one nucleotide off. A single peripheral blood draw of around 100 mL on average was collected from each donor into heparinised tubes. A BD FACSAria II and a panel including CD45RO, CCR7, CD25, CD127, CD95 and CD27 were used to sort naive, central memory, regulatory and stem cell-like memory CD4+ T cells. All sorted populations exceeded 98% purity. PBMCs were isolated right away by Lymphoprep density gradient centrifugation and were stained directly, without culture. To minimize batch effects, samples were stained and sorted in pairs, one healthy donor with one patient per experiment.

Sequencing was done on a sample of central memory CD4+ T cells from blood. This TCR came from a man in his late teens or twenties with type 1 diabetes. The rearrangement combines TRBV5-1 with TRBJ1-6; the D segment cannot be called with confidence. The CDR3: CASSLDLSSPLHF. The DNA sequence is given as TGCGCCAGCAGCTTGGATTTAAGCTCACCCCTCCACTTT.